This is a list of T cell receptor beta chains from one sample in a study of identical twins. TCRdb re-called the 5' RACE reads through MiXCR, storing one row per CDR3 protein. In the table there are 420,000 or so distinct CDR3 sequences, approximately 17% of which are singletons. Sequences were obtained from naive T cells sorted from blood. These receptors were obtained from a man aged 50-60 years in good health. Both conserved end residues are part of each CDR3. A D gene is named only where the DNA matches it firmly. The listing skips clone size in some rows; elsewhere it reads once, few, many or a size class.

TRBJ1-4 | - | TRBV10-3 | TRBD1 | TGTGCCACCCGGGACAGAGCTTCAACTAATGAAAAACTGTTTTTT | CATRDRASTNEKLFF
TRBJ2-1 | many | TRBV10-3 | - | TGTGCCATCAGGGCCGGGACAAGAAGTAACAATGAGCAGTTCTTC | CAIRAGTRSNNEQFF
TRBJ1-2 | - | TRBV12-3/TRBV12-4 | - | TGTGCCAGCAGTTTGTTCGACAGAACGGGGTCACTTGGCTACACCTTC | CASSLFDRTGSLGYTF
TRBJ1-2 | many | TRBV24-1 | - | TGTGCCACCAGTGATTTGAGCGCTAACTATGGCTACACCTTC | CATSDLSANYGYTF
TRBJ1-1 | few | TRBV12-3/TRBV12-4 | TRBD1 | TGTGCCAGCAGTTACCGGACAGGAGGGACTGAAGCTTTCTTT | CASSYRTGGTEAFF
TRBJ2-1 | many | TRBV5-1 | TRBD1 | TGCGCCAGCAGCTTGTACGGGACAGGGACCTCCAATGAGCAGTTCTTC | CASSLYGTGTSNEQFF
TRBJ2-7 | - | TRBV28 | TRBD2 | TGTGCCAGCACTTTCCAATGGACTAGCGGGTACGAGCAGTACTTC | CASTFQWTSGYEQYF
TRBJ2-1 | few | TRBV6-2/TRBV6-3 | - | TGTGCCAGCAGCTTATCCCGTAGAGCGAATGAGCAGTTCTTC | CASSLSRRANEQFF
TRBJ2-5 | many | TRBV3-1 | TRBD2 | TGTGCCAGCAGCCGAACAACCGGGACTAGCGTACAAGAGACCCAGTACTTC | CASSRTTGTSVQETQYF
TRBJ2-5 | - | TRBV5-6 | - | TGTGCCAGCAGCCCCGCCGGACACCAGTACCAAGAGACCCAGTACTTC | CASSPAGHQYQETQYF
TRBJ2-7 | - | TRBV5-5 | - | TGTGCCAGCAGCCCGGACATGGACGTCTACGAGCAGTACTTC | CASSPDMDVYEQYF